This T cell receptor (beta chain) emerged from a study of early T cells in non-severe SARS-CoV-2 infection. Study context: Bulk RNA isolated from unsorted whole blood underwent sequencing; chains were not paired.

The CDR3 has 13 residues. Trimming cost V 0 bases and J 2 bases, with 5 bases left between them. Germline CDR1 is SGHTS and CDR2 is YDEGEE. This clonotype has a handful of counts. MiXCR was run by TCRdb on the 5' RACE reads, yielding one entry per CDR3 protein. The sample lists roughly 25,000 distinct CDR3 sequences; about 4.5% were seen once. V usage is TRBV5-8 and J usage is TRBJ1-1; no clear D gene. The clonotype originates from an adult who was a healthcare worker with PCR-confirmed SARS-CoV-2 infection or an uninfected control (not recorded which). The sample comprised whole blood. The CDR3: CASSLEANTEAFF. The CDR3 nucleotides read TGTGCCAGCAGCTTGGAGGCCAACACTGAAGCTTTCTTT.